Each of the 23 T cell receptor beta chains below was sequenced from the same sample in a study of metastatic and nonmetastatic thyroid tumors. TCRdb recomputed clones from the PCR reads via MiXCR. Counted here are around 18,000 clones, more than 25% occurring once; the ten biggest clones make up 13%. Treatment of any kind had been given to no patient before thyroid surgery. Sequencing input: tumor tissue. Receptors were obtained from a female donor with papillary thyroid cancer or a benign thyroid nodule (not recorded which). Some clones in this sample may be carry-over from other donors' samples.

V usage is TRBV4-2 and J usage is TRBJ2-2; perhaps TRBD2 as D (5 bases). Trimming took off 1 base at V and 7 bases at J, with 19 bases between the two ends. The CDR3 sequence is 17 residues long. CDR1 and CDR2 (germline): LGHNA, YNFKEQ. CDR3 nucleotide sequence: TGTGCCAGCAGCCAAGTTCTCCTTAGCGAGGGTCGCGGGGAGCTGTTTTTT. This codes for CASSQVLLSEGRGELFF.

This clone is classed as medium-sized (0.01 to 0.1%). The chain recombines TRBV27 with TRBJ1-2; D might be TRBD1 (5 bases). The germline V gene has CDR1 MNHEY and CDR2 SMNVEV (reference sequence). This CDR3 is built from 14 residues. With 0 bases removed from V and 7 bases from J, the gap between germline ends came to 12 bases. CDR3 sequence: CASSLSKGLFGYTF. The CDR3, as DNA: TGTGCCAGCAGTTTATCGAAGGGGTTGTTTGGCTACACCTTC.

Sample share makes this clone medium-sized. The rearrangement joins TRBV24-1 to TRBJ2-3; 8 bases fit TRBD2. This CDR3 has 14 amino acids. CDR1 and CDR2 (germline): KGHDR, SFDVKD. Trimming at V came to 7 bases and at J to 5 bases, leaving 7 bases not matched to a gene. CDR3 DNA: TGTGCCACCAGGGAGACCCTAGCGGGAGATACGCAGTATTTT. Translation: CATRETLAGDTQYF.

The V gene is TRBV20-1, the J gene TRBJ2-7; TRBD1 is a possible D gene (5 bases). The CDR3 contains 14 residues. V dropped 3 bases and J dropped 2 bases, with 14 bases sitting between them. CDR1 is DFQATT and CDR2 is SNEGSKA in the germline V gene (reference sequence). CDR3 sequence: CSARGPLRPYEQYF. The CDR3 DNA reads TGCAGTGCTAGGGGGCCGTTGCGGCCCTACGAGCAGTACTTC.

In this sample, this clone turned up many times. The genes are TRBV5-6 and TRBJ1-3; D not certain. CDR1 SGHDT and CDR2 YYEEEE come from the germline V gene. V gave up 1 base and J gave up 1 base, with 15 bases separating them. The CDR3 sequence is 17 residues long. CDR3 loop: CASSLYEFYGSGNTIYF. In DNA form, the CDR3 reads TGTGCCAGCAGCTTGTATGAGTTTTACGGATCTGGAAACACCATATATTTT.

This clone was counted only a few times. The chain joins TRBV28 to TRBJ1-2; 12 bases are shared with TRBD1. Germline V gene data show CDR1 as MDHEN and CDR2 as SYDVKM. This CDR3 comprises 17 residues. Trimming took 6 bases from V and 4 from J; bases not matched to a gene: 12. CDR3 protein: CASSRGGQGARSYGYTF. CDR3 DNA: TGTGCCAGCAGCCGAGGGGGACAGGGGGCGCGTAGCTATGGCTACACCTTC.

The chain couples TRBV19 to TRBJ1-5; the match to TRBD1 covers 9 bases. The CDR3 consists of 17 residues. Germline assignment: CDR1 LNHDA and CDR2 SQIVND (reference sequence). J lost 3 bases, V lost 6 bases, and 12 bases had no gene match. The CDR3 spells CASREQGAPVHNQPQHF. As DNA, the CDR3 is TGTGCCAGTAGGGAACAGGGGGCCCCGGTCCACAATCAGCCCCAGCATTTT. Based on the CDR3 plus reference TRBV19 and TRBJ1-5, the full variable domain is DGGITQSPKYLFRKEGQNVTLSCEQNLNHDAMYWYRQDPGQGLRLIYYSQIVNDFQKGDIAEGYSVSREKKESFPLTVTSAQKNPTAFYLCASREQGAPVHNQPQHFGDGTRLSIL.

V is TRBV6-1 and J is TRBJ1-5; no firm D call. Per the germline V gene, CDR1 is MNHNS and CDR2 is SASEGT. This CDR3 region has 13 residues. With 8 bases removed from V and 0 bases from J, the gap between germline ends came to 8 bases. Written as DNA, the CDR3 is TGTGCCAGCGATTTAAATAGCAATCAGCCCCAGCATTTT. Amino acid sequence: CASDLNSNQPQHF.

There are a few counts of this clone. This chain connects TRBV27 to TRBJ1-5, with D tentatively TRBD1 (6 bases). Germline-derived CDR1 and CDR2 are MNHEY and SMNVEV (reference sequence). V gave up 10 bases and J gave up 3 bases, with 22 bases separating them. The CDR3 loop spans 16 amino acids. DNA for the CDR3: TGTGCCACCAAGCCGTCCGGGACAAGTGCCAATCAGCCCCAGCATTTT. Protein: CATKPSGTSANQPQHF.

This clone was found a few times. The genes are TRBV6-1 and TRBJ1-2; D is perhaps TRBD1 (5 bases). Germline CDR1 is MNHNS and CDR2 is SASEGT. The ends were cut back, 2 bases at V and 4 bases at J, with 14 bases in the middle. The CDR3 consists of 15 residues. CDR3 loop: CASSESDTAVYGYTF. CDR3 nucleotide sequence: TGTGCCAGCAGTGAATCGGACACCGCTGTCTATGGCTACACCTTC.

The sample holds a few counts of this clone. The chain links TRBV19 to TRBJ2-2; D not resolved. This CDR3 has 14 residues. Trimming took off 5 bases at V and 6 bases at J, with 13 bases between the two ends. Germline values: CDR1 LNHDA, CDR2 SQIVND (reference sequence). CDR3 residues: CASSVYGRPGELFF. The DNA for the CDR3 is TGTGCCAGTAGTGTGTACGGACGGCCCGGGGAGCTGTTTTTT.

The chain uses TRBV28 and TRBJ2-1; tentative D call: TRBD1 (6 bases). The CDR3 has 14 amino acids. CDR1 is MDHEN, CDR2 SYDVKM, per germline. Trimming took 5 bases from V and 3 from J, leaving 11 bases between them. The CDR3: CASSDTGHYNEQFF. CDR3 sequence (DNA): TGTGCCAGCAGTGACACAGGGCACTACAATGAGCAGTTCTTC. The whole variable domain, filled in from reference TRBV28 and TRBJ2-1, reads DVKVTQSSRYLVKRTGEKVFLECVQDMDHENMFWYRQDPGLGLRLIYFSYDVKMKEKGDIPEGYSVSREKKERFSLILESASTNQTSMYLCASSDTGHYNEQFFGPGTRLTVL.

This clone came up a few times. The rearrangement uses TRBV10-3 and TRBJ1-1; D gene unclear. The CDR3 runs 14 residues. V was trimmed by 6 bases and J by 0 bases, leaving 11 bases between them. Germline CDR1 is ENHRY and CDR2 is SYGVKD. As DNA, the CDR3 is TGTGCCATCAGATCAGACGCAATGAACACTGAAGCTTTCTTT. It encodes CAIRSDAMNTEAFF.

Many counts were recorded for this clone. The J gene is TRBJ2-7, the V gene TRBV9; 7 bases align to TRBD1. This CDR3 spans 15 amino acids. V lost 5 bases and J lost 3; bases outside the gene matches: 11. The germline V gene has CDR1 SGDLS and CDR2 YYNGEE. The CDR3 bases are TGTGCCAGCAGTGTTACCGGGACAGCTAACTACGAGCAGTACTTC. Residues: CASSVTGTANYEQYF. Complete variable domain (other parts from reference TRBV9 and TRBJ2-7): DSGVTQTPKHLITATGQRVTLRCSPRSGDLSVYWYQQSLDQGLQFLIQYYNGEERAKGNILERFSAQQFPDLHSELNLSSLELGDSALYFCASSVTGTANYEQYFGPGTRLTVT.

This clone has a count of ten or more. The chain recombines TRBV2 with TRBJ1-6; weak D call: TRBD1 (6 bases). V was clipped by 10 bases and J by 7 bases, with 14 bases between them. Germline CDR1 SNHLY, CDR2 FYNNEI. The CDR3 contains 13 residues. CDR3 bases: TGTGCCACACAGGGTGAGAGGAATTCACCCCTCCACTTT. Encoded protein: CATQGERNSPLHF. The full variable domain, completed using reference TRBV2 and TRBJ1-6, is EPEVTQTPSHQVTQMGQEVILRCVPISNHLYFYWYRQILGQKVEFLVSFYNNEISEKSEIFDDQFSVERPDGSNFTLKIRSTKLEDSAMYFCATQGERNSPLHFGNGTRLTVT.

This chain joins TRBV9 and TRBJ2-1; D possibly corresponds to TRBD2 (6 bases). V was pared by 0 bases and J by 8 bases, with 15 bases between. Looked up from germline, CDR1 is SGDLS and CDR2 is YYNGEE. The CDR3 has 15 residues. The CDR3 is CASSVDVGSRDEQFF. The CDR3 DNA reads TGTGCCAGCAGCGTAGATGTCGGGAGTAGGGATGAGCAGTTCTTC.

This clone is medium-sized. This chain uses TRBV27 with TRBJ1-5; no reliable D call. The V gene's germline CDR1 is MNHEY and CDR2 SMNVEV (reference sequence). Trimming pared 2 bases from V and 6 bases from J, leaving 20 bases between. The CDR3 has 17 amino acids. The DNA for the CDR3 is TGTGCCAGCAGTTTAACCCTCCCCATTAGGGAAGGTCAGCCCCAGCATTTT. This codes for CASSLTLPIREGQPQHF.

There are a few counts of this clone. The CDR3 DNA reads as TGTGCCAGCAGCGGACAGAACACTGAAGCTTTCTTT. It codes for CASSGQNTEAFF. The chain is built from TRBV7-2 and TRBJ1-1; possible D gene TRBD1, 5 bases. In germline, CDR1 is SGHTA, CDR2 FQGNSA. V was cut by 5 bases and J by 1 base, with 5 bases left in between. CDR3 size: 12 residues.

This clone was recorded a few times. The chain carries TRBV6-5 and TRBJ1-3, with D perhaps matching TRBD1 (6 bases). The CDR3 loop spans 15 amino acids. Trimming stripped 0 bases from V and 4 bases from J, with 10 bases between. Per germline, CDR1 MNHEY and CDR2 SVGAGI. Here the CDR3 reads CASSYSMDRGNTIYF. CDR3 DNA: TGTGCCAGCAGTTACTCGATGGACAGAGGAAACACCATATATTTT.

Turning to this clone: No conserved phenylalanine or tryptophan ends this CDR3, so it is likely a read error. The CDR3 region has the DNA TGTGCCAGCAGGAGGGCGTGTCCCCCGGACCCCCAACGAGAGACTCAGTACTCC. Translation: CASRRACPPDPQRETQYS. V gene TRBV2 combines with J gene TRBJ2-5; D perhaps matches TRBD2 (5 bases). The CDR3 has 18 amino acids. Germline values: CDR1 SNHLY, CDR2 FYNNEI.

This clone was seen more than once but under ten times. The chain carries TRBV28 and TRBJ1-1; 8 nucleotides agree with TRBD1. The germline gives CDR1 MDHEN, CDR2 SYDVKM. This CDR3 has 15 residues. Losses at the gene ends were 5 bases for V and 0 bases for J; bases not matched to a gene: 5. The CDR3 region has the DNA TGTGCCAGCAGTACCCGACAGGGGCTGAACACTGAAGCTTTCTTT. Its translation: CASSTRQGLNTEAFF.

The chain couples TRBV5-1 to TRBJ2-7, with 8 positions matching TRBD2. Germline CDR1 and CDR2: SGHRS and YFSETQ. This CDR3 region has 15 residues. After removal of 4 bases from V and 1 base from J, the junction contained 7 bases not matched to a gene. The CDR3 DNA reads TGCGCCAGCAGCGAGGTTAGCGGGGATTCCTACGAGCAGTACTTC. Its protein product is CASSEVSGDSYEQYF.

This chain connects TRBV18 to TRBJ1-4; no clear D. V gave up 2 bases and J gave up 4 bases, with 5 bases separating them. CDR1 is KGHSH, CDR2 LQKENI, per germline. This CDR3 has 13 amino acids. The CDR3 spells CASSPGSNEKLFF. DNA for the CDR3: TGTGCCAGCTCACCAGGCAGTAATGAAAAACTGTTTTTT.